The 26 T cell receptor beta chains given below trace back to one sample, sequenced in a study of beta chain features in type 1 diabetes. Whole-study findings and limits: Moderate yet significant TCRB CDR3 shortening was seen in Type 1 diabetes patients in all four CD4+ subsets.

Expressed TCRB transcripts were sequenced, since all the RNA that had been isolated was reverse transcribed. The assay was immunoSEQ multiplex PCR, and TCRdb's table has in-frame clones only and misses some. The sample records 95,000 to 150,000 clones, approximately 16% being singletons. These TCRs are of unknown antigen specificity. The sequencing sample was made of central memory CD4+ T cells from blood. Receptors originate from a man aged 30 to 45 with type 1 diabetes.

This clone has only a few counts. The rearrangement joins TRBV30 to TRBJ1-4; a weak D match, TRBD1 (5 bases). The CDR3 runs to 10 residues. Germline V gives CDR1 GTSNPN, CDR2 SVGIG (reference sequence). Trimming stripped 8 bases from V and 7 bases from J, with 8 bases between. The CDR3, as DNA: TGTGCCGGCGGGGGTGAAAAACTGTTTTTT. Encoded protein: CAGGGEKLFF.

V gene TRBV7-2 combines with J gene TRBJ2-1; D might be TRBD2 (6 bases). The V and J ends lost 5 bases and 6 bases respectively, with 17 bases between them. The CDR3 has 15 amino acids. Germline values: CDR1 SGHTA, CDR2 FQGNSA. Here the CDR3 DNA reads TGTGCCAGCAGCCGAAGGTCGAGTAGCGGCAATGAGCAGTTCTTC. Translating gives CASSRRSSSGNEQFF.

In its sample, this clone was seen a few times. This chain joins TRBV7-9 and TRBJ2-3, with D unclear. V was shortened by 5 bases and J by 1 base, with 10 bases between the two germline ends. Germline V lookup: CDR1 SEHNR, CDR2 FQNEAQ (reference sequence). The CDR3 contains 14 residues. The CDR3: CASSKSWGTDTQYF. The CDR3 DNA reads as TGTGCCAGCAGCAAAAGTTGGGGCACAGATACGCAGTATTTT.

This clone was seen a few times. The chain has TRBV5-4 and TRBJ2-6; the D gene could be TRBD1 or TRBD2 (5 bases each). This CDR3 contains 17 residues. Trimming took 0 bases from V and 0 from J, leaving 10 bases between them. In germline, CDR1 is SGHNT, CDR2 YYREEE (reference sequence). CDR3 protein: CASSLVPGSSGANVLTF. The CDR3 DNA reads TGTGCCAGCAGCTTGGTTCCAGGGAGCTCTGGGGCCAACGTCCTGACTTTC. The whole variable domain, remainder taken from reference TRBV5-4 and TRBJ2-6, is ETGVTQSPTHLIKTRGQQVTLRCSSQSGHNTVSWYQQALGQGPQFIFQYYREEENGRGNFPPRFSGLQFPNYSSELNVNALELDDSALYLCASSLVPGSSGANVLTFGAGSRLTVL.

The chain uses TRBV6-1 and TRBJ1-5; weak D call: TRBD1 (5 bases). Trimming shortened V by 2 bases and J by 1 base, and 9 bases separated the two germline ends. The germline V gene encodes CDR1 MNHNS and CDR2 SASEGT. The CDR3 is made up of 15 amino acids. CDR3 amino acids: CASSESGLSNQPQHF. The CDR3 DNA follows: TGTGCCAGCAGTGAATCAGGGTTGAGCAATCAGCCCCAGCATTTT.

The chain links TRBV6-5 to TRBJ2-3, with D perhaps TRBD1 (5 bases). From germline, CDR1 is MNHEY and CDR2 SVGAGI. This CDR3 has 15 amino acids. The ends were cut back, 7 bases at V and 0 bases at J, with 14 bases in the middle. CDR3 nucleotide sequence: TGTGCCAGCACACCATCAGGGTGGAGCACAGATACGCAGTATTTT. Protein sequence: CASTPSGWSTDTQYF.

This clone turned up a few times. This chain links TRBV25-1 with TRBJ2-5, with D possibly TRBD1 on 6 matching bases. The CDR3 spans 13 residues. V lost 8 bases to trimming and J lost 4 bases, with 14 bases between them. In germline, CDR1 is MGHDK, CDR2 SYGVNS. The CDR3 region is CASADSNGETQYF. CDR3 in DNA: TGTGCCAGCGCGGACAGTAACGGAGAGACCCAGTACTTC. The full variable domain, completed using reference TRBV25-1 and TRBJ2-5, is EADIYQTPRYLVIGTGKKITLECSQTMGHDKMYWYQQDPGMELHLIHYSYGVNSTEKGDLSSESTVSRIRTEHFPLTLESARPSHTSQYLCASADSNGETQYFGPGTRLLVL.

The sample holds a few counts of this clone. CDR3 in amino acids: CASSIGTANTEAFF. The CDR3 DNA follows: TGTGCCAGCAGCATTGGGACAGCGAACACTGAAGCTTTCTTT. The chain combines TRBV9 with TRBJ1-1, with 7 bases that match TRBD1. The CDR3 sequence is 14 residues long. V lost 4 bases to trimming and J lost 1 base; unmatched junction nucleotides: 4. Germline-derived CDR1 and CDR2 are SGDLS and YYNGEE.

The V gene is TRBV7-9, the J gene TRBJ1-1; 7 bases map to TRBD1. This CDR3 spans 16 amino acids. Germline assignment: CDR1 SEHNR and CDR2 FQNEAQ (reference sequence). The trim removed 6 bases at V and 0 bases at J, leaving 10 bases unmatched. CDR3 residues: CASRPWTGRLNTEAFF. As DNA, the CDR3 is TGTGCCAGCAGACCTTGGACAGGACGCTTGAACACTGAAGCTTTCTTT.

The genes are TRBV5-1 and TRBJ2-1; D may be TRBD1 (6 bases). CDR3 length: 17 amino acids. Trimming pared 1 base from V and 5 bases from J, leaving 19 bases between. From germline, CDR1 is SGHRS and CDR2 YFSETQ. CDR3 bases: TGCGCCAGCAGCTTGACGCGGCGAGGACAGCCAGACAATGAGCAGTTCTTC. Its protein is CASSLTRRGQPDNEQFF. Full variable domain (rest looked up from reference TRBV5-1 and TRBJ2-1): KAGVTQTPRYLIKTRGQQVTLSCSPISGHRSVSWYQQTPGQGLQFLFEYFSETQRNKGNFPGRFSGRQFSNSRSEMNVSTLELGDSALYLCASSLTRRGQPDNEQFFGPGTRLTVL.

The table lists this clone with a few counts. The chain has TRBV30 and TRBJ2-1; 8 positions agree with TRBD2. Germline CDR1 and CDR2: GTSNPN and SVGIG (reference sequence). Trimming cost V 2 bases and J 7 bases; bases outside gene matches: 7. The CDR3 totals 14 residues. CDR3: CAWSSGGAGNEQFF. As DNA, the CDR3 is TGTGCCTGGAGTTCCGGGGGGGCCGGAAATGAGCAGTTCTTC.

Points on this clone: A far larger clone is just one base off, so this is likely a read error. Within the sample, other DNA sequences also encode this same CDR3. The V gene is TRBV10-3, the J gene TRBJ2-5; TRBD1 might be the D (6 bases). Germline loops: CDR1 ENHRY, CDR2 SYGVKD. This CDR3 has 12 residues. Here the CDR3 reads CASSSGVETQYF. The CDR3 nucleotides are TGTGCCAGCAGTTCAGGGGTAGAGACCCAGTACTTC.

V usage is TRBV11-2 and J usage is TRBJ2-5; no definite D call. CDR3 length: 11 amino acids. From germline, CDR1 is SGHAT and CDR2 FQNNGV. Trimming cost V 1 base and J 7 bases, with 4 bases left between them. CDR3 sequence (DNA): TGTGCCAGCAGCTTAGTCCGGACCCAGTACTTC. Protein product: CASSLVRTQYF.

This clone was picked up a small number of times. The gene calls are TRBV7-2 and TRBJ2-7; 7 bases match TRBD1. The CDR3 totals 14 residues. The trim removed 5 bases at V and 7 bases at J, leaving 11 bases unmatched. Germline V gene data show CDR1 as SGHTA and CDR2 as FQGNSA. The CDR3 DNA is TGTGCCAGCAGCAAGTGGACAGGACCGGGGGAGCAGTACTTC. Amino acids: CASSKWTGPGEQYF.

This clone was observed a few times. CDR3: CASSQQVQTGAGIDNSPLHF. In DNA, the CDR3 is TGCGCCAGCAGCCAACAGGTCCAAACCGGGGCCGGAATCGATAATTCACCCCTCCACTTT. The chain joins TRBV4-3 to TRBJ1-6; a possible D gene is TRBD1 (5 bases). Germline values: CDR1 LGHNA, CDR2 YSLEER. Trimming took off 2 bases at V and 5 bases at J, with 25 bases between the two ends. This CDR3 region has 20 residues.

The chain links TRBV18 to TRBJ1-1, with 8 bases fitting TRBD1. The CDR3 consists of 12 residues. The germline gives CDR1 KGHSH, CDR2 LQKENI. Trimming at V came to 3 bases and at J to 11 bases, leaving 5 bases not matched to a gene. Written as DNA, the CDR3 is TGTGCCAGCTCACCGGACAGGGAGTTTGCTTTCTTT. It yields the protein CASSPDREFAFF.

The table lists this clone with a few counts. The chain has TRBV5-1 and TRBJ1-5; D unclear. The CDR3 loop spans 15 amino acids. V was trimmed by 3 bases and J by 6 bases, leaving 16 bases between them. Germline V gene sequence: CDR1 SGHRS, CDR2 YFSETQ. The CDR3 spells CASSWAAGEGQPQHF. CDR3 sequence (DNA): TGCGCCAGCAGCTGGGCGGCAGGAGAGGGTCAGCCCCAGCATTTT.

This clone was seen only a few times. The chain recombines TRBV29-1 with TRBJ2-5, with D tentatively TRBD1 or TRBD2 (6 bases each). The better agreement between TRBJ2-7 and the DNA end casts doubt on the J call. This CDR3 has 10 amino acids. Germline CDR1 reads SQVTM; CDR2 reads ANQGSEA. CDR3 sequence (DNA): TGCAGCGTCCCGGGGGCCGAGCAGTACTTC. Its protein product is CSVPGAEQYF.

The chain links TRBV11-2 to TRBJ2-2; D is unclear. Per the germline V gene, CDR1 is SGHAT and CDR2 is FQNNGV. The CDR3 consists of 15 residues. Deletions cut 5 bases from V and 4 bases from J, with 14 bases between. Written as DNA, the CDR3 is TGTGCCAGCAGCCTTTTACGGTTACCCACCGGGGAGCTGTTTTTT. As protein: CASSLLRLPTGELFF.

This clone was seen a handful of times. The chain uses TRBV5-4 and TRBJ2-7, with 9 bases aligning to TRBD2. Trimming at V came to 0 bases and at J to 2 bases, leaving 3 bases not matched to a gene. The germline V gene has CDR1 SGHNT and CDR2 YYREEE (reference sequence). The CDR3 runs 15 residues. The CDR3 bases are TGTGCCAGCAGCTTGGAGCCTAGCGGGGCCTACGAGCAGTACTTC. Translated: CASSLEPSGAYEQYF. The full variable domain, rest sourced from reference TRBV5-4 and TRBJ2-7, is ETGVTQSPTHLIKTRGQQVTLRCSSQSGHNTVSWYQQALGQGPQFIFQYYREEENGRGNFPPRFSGLQFPNYSSELNVNALELDDSALYLCASSLEPSGAYEQYFGPGTRLTVT.

In its sample, this clone was seen a few times. The rearrangement joins TRBV5-1 to TRBJ1-6, with D possibly being TRBD1 (5 bases). Trimming cost V 1 base and J 6 bases, with 11 bases left between them. Germline assignment: CDR1 SGHRS and CDR2 YFSETQ. The CDR3 runs 15 residues. The CDR3 loop is CASSLRVRGNSPLHF. CDR3 nucleotides: TGCGCCAGCAGCTTGAGGGTAAGGGGTAATTCACCCCTCCACTTT.

This clone was picked up a small number of times. This chain uses TRBV7-2 with TRBJ2-3; D is unclear. The CDR3 extends over 16 amino acids. The germline gives CDR1 SGHTA, CDR2 FQGNSA. Between the trimmed V and J ends, which lost 1 base and 0 bases, there was a span of 11 bases. CDR3 DNA: TGTGCCAGCAGCTTAGTTGGATATACTAGCACAGATACGCAGTATTTT. Translation: CASSLVGYTSTDTQYF.

This clone has at least ten counts. The genes are TRBV7-2 and TRBJ1-5; D possibly corresponds to TRBD1 (5 bases). Germline assignment: CDR1 SGHTA and CDR2 FQGNSA. V lost 1 base to trimming and J lost 0 bases, with 10 bases between them. The CDR3 is made up of 16 amino acids. CDR3 protein: CASSLDVGGSNQPQHF. As DNA, the CDR3 is TGTGCCAGCAGCTTAGATGTCGGGGGTAGCAATCAGCCCCAGCATTTT.

V usage is TRBV7-2 and J usage is TRBJ1-2; 7 bases are shared with TRBD1. The junction had 10 bases not matched to a gene; V was cut back by 5 bases and J by 4 bases. This CDR3 has 15 amino acids. CDR1 is SGHTA and CDR2 is FQGNSA in the germline V gene. CDR3 loop: CASSQGQIQGYGYTF. As DNA, the CDR3 is TGTGCCAGCAGCCAGGGACAGATCCAAGGCTATGGCTACACCTTC.

CDR3 amino acids: CASSSRLTEGSPLHF. CDR3 nucleotide sequence: TGTGCCAGCAGCTCTAGGTTAACTGAAGGGTCACCCCTCCACTTT. The chain combines TRBV11-2 with TRBJ1-6, with D unresolved. V lost 4 bases and J 10 bases, leaving 17 bases between the germline ends. CDR1 SGHAT and CDR2 FQNNGV come from the germline V gene. The CDR3 runs to 15 residues. Supplemented by reference TRBV11-2 and TRBJ1-6, the full variable domain reads EAGVAQSPRYKIIEKRQSVAFWCNPISGHATLYWYQQILGQGPKLLIQFQNNGVVDDSQLPKDRFSAERLKGVDSTLKIQPAKLEDSAVYLCASSSRLTEGSPLHFGNGTRLTVT.

This clone was found a few times. This chain links TRBV28 with TRBJ2-5; the D gene is possibly TRBD2 (5 bases). Germline V gives CDR1 MDHEN, CDR2 SYDVKM. Between the trimmed V and J ends, which lost 3 bases and 7 bases, there was a span of 6 bases. This CDR3 comprises 11 residues. The CDR3 region has the DNA TGTGCCAGCAGTTTCGAGGGGACCCAGTACTTC. Translated: CASSFEGTQYF.